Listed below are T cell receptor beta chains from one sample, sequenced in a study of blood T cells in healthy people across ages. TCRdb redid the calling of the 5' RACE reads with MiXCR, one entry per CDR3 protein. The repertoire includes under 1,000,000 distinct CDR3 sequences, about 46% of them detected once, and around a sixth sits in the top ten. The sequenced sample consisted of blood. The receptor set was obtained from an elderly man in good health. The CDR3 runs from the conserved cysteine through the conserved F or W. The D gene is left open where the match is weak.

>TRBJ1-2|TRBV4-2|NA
CTSSQGVQNNYGYTF
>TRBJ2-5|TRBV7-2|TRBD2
CASSLKAGEATQYF
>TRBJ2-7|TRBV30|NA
CAWGGPGQGKYEQYF
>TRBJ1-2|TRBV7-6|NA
CASKSWQDYGYTF
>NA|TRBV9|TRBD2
CASSDPRDSSGGEQYF
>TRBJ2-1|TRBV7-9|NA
CASSLVASFHEQFF
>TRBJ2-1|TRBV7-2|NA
CASSLGRGAYNEQFF
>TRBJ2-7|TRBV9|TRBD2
CASSLVAGEGYEQYF
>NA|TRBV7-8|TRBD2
CASSLAGLGHNEQYF
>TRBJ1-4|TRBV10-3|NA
CAISAGTGGTDEKLFF
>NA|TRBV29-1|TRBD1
CSVAGQEMNEQYF
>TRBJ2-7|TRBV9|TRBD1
CASSAGQGMGYEQYF
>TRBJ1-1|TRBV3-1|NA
CASSQEGVGTEAFF
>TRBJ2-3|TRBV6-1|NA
CASSVETVSTDTQYF
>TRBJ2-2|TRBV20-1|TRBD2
CSARLAGGIGELFF
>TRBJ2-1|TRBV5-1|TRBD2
CASSRGLAGGGGQFF
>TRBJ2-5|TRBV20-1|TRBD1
CSVTGGMEETQYF
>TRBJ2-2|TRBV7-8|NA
CASSSGPLGMAGELFF
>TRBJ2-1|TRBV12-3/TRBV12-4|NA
CASSLYSGEGTYNEQFF
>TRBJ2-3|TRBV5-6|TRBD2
CASSDQGTSGSFTDTQYF